This T cell receptor (beta chain) was documented in a study of cytomegalovirus exposure and HLA in healthy donors. Study at large: A prior study identified just under 120 million unique TCR beta sequences from roughly 180 million T cells.

Donors in the study were healthy people who gave bone marrow. About this clone: As yet, its antigen is unknown.

It was with 60 Vbeta and 13 Jbeta primers that the PCR ran. Sequenced by immunoSEQ multiplex PCR; TCRdb stores in-frame clones only, minus some. The table records more than 95,000 clones, about 10% of them present only once. Study-wide results and limits: In an earlier analysis, productive rearrangement rates for most beta V segments clustered near 87% or 30%.

The sequencing input was PBMCs. This receptor was taken from a woman aged 18-29 years in good health and CMV-seropositive.

The CDR3 loop reads CASSHRDYVNGELFF. The CDR3 DNA reads TGTGCCAGCAGTCATAGGGACTATGTTAACGGGGAGCTGTTTTTT. The chain couples TRBV6-5 to TRBJ2-2, with 7 bases aligning to TRBD2. Losses at the gene ends were 5 bases for V and 7 bases for J; bases not matched to a gene: 10. The CDR3 runs to 15 residues. Germline V gives CDR1 MNHEY, CDR2 SVGAGI.